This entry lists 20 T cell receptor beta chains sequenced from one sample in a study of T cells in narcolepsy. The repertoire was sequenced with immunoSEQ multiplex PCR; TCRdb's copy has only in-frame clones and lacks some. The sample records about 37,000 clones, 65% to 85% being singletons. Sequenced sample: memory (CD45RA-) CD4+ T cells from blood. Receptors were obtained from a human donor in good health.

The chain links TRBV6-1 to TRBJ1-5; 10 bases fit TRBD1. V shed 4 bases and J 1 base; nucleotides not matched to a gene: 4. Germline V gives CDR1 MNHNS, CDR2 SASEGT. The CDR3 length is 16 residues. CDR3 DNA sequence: TGTGCCAGCAGTGGCGACAGGGGGCCGAGCAATCAGCCCCAGCATTTT. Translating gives CASSGDRGPSNQPQHF.

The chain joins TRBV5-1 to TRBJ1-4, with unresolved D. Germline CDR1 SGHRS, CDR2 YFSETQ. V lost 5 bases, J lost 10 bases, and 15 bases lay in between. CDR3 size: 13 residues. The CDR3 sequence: CASSTRPDGKLFF. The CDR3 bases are TGCGCCAGCAGTACCCGCCCCGACGGAAAACTGTTTTTT. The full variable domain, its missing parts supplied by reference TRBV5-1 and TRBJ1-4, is KAGVTQTPRYLIKTRGQQVTLSCSPISGHRSVSWYQQTPGQGLQFLFEYFSETQRNKGNFPGRFSGRQFSNSRSEMNVSTLELGDSALYLCASSTRPDGKLFFGSGTQLSVL.

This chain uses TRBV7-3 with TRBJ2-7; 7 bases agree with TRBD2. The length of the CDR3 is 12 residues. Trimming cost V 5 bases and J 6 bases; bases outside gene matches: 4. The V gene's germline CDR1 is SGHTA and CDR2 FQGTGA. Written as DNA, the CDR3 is TGTGCCAGCAGCCAGACGGGGGGCGAGCAGTACTTC. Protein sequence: CASSQTGGEQYF.

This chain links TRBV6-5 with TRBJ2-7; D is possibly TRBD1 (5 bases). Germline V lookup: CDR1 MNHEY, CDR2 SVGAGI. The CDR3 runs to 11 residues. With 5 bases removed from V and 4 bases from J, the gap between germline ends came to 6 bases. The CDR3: CASSDRYEQYF. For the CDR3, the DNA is TGTGCCAGCAGTGACAGATACGAGCAGTACTTC.

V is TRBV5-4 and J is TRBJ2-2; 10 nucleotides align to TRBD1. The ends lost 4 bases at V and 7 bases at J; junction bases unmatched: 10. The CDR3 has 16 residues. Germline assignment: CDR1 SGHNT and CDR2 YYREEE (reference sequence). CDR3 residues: CASSRNPGTGVGELFF. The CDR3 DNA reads TGTGCCAGCAGCCGTAACCCCGGGACAGGGGTCGGGGAGCTGTTTTTT.

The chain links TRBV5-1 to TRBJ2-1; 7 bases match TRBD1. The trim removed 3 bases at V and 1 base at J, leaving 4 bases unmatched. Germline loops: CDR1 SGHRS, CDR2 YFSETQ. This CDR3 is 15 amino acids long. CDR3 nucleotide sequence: TGCGCCAGCAGCTCACGGACAGGTTCCTACAATGAGCAGTTCTTC. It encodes CASSSRTGSYNEQFF. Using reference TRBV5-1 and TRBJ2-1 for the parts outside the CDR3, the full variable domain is KAGVTQTPRYLIKTRGQQVTLSCSPISGHRSVSWYQQTPGQGLQFLFEYFSETQRNKGNFPGRFSGRQFSNSRSEMNVSTLELGDSALYLCASSSRTGSYNEQFFGPGTRLTVL.

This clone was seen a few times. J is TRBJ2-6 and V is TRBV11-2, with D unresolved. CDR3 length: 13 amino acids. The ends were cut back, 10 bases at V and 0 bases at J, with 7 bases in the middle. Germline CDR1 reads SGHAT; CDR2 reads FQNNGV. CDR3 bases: TGTGCCATCCCTTCCTCTGGGGCCAACGTCCTGACTTTC. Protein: CAIPSSGANVLTF. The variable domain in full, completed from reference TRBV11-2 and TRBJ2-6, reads EAGVAQSPRYKIIEKRQSVAFWCNPISGHATLYWYQQILGQGPKLLIQFQNNGVVDDSQLPKDRFSAERLKGVDSTLKIQPAKLEDSAVYLCAIPSSGANVLTFGAGSRLTVL.

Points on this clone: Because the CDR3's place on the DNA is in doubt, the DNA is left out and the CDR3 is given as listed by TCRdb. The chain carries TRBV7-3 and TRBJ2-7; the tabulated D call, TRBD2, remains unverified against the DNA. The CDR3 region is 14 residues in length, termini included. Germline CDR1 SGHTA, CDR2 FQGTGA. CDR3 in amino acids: CASSFGTGSGIKYF.

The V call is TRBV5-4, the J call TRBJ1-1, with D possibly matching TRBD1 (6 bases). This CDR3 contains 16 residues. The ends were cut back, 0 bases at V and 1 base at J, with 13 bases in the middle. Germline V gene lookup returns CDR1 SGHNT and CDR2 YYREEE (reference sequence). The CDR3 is CASSLGGGARNTEAFF. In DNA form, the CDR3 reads TGTGCCAGCAGCTTGGGTGGGGGGGCTCGGAACACTGAAGCTTTCTTT.

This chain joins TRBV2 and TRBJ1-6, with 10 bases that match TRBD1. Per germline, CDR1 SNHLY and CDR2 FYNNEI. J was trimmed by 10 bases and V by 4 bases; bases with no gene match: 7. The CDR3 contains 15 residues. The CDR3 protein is CASSAGDRGRSPLHF. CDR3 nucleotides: TGTGCCAGCAGTGCGGGGGACAGGGGAAGGTCACCCCTCCACTTT.

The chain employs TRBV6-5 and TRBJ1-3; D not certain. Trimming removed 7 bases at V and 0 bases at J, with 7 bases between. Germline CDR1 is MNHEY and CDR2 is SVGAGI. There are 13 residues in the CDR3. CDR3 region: CASKKRSGNTIYF. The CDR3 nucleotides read TGTGCCAGCAAGAAGCGCTCTGGAAACACCATATATTTT.

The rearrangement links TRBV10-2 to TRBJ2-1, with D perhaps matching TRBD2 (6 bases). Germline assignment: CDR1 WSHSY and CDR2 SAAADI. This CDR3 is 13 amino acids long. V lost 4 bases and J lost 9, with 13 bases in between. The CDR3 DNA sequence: TGCGCCAGCAGTGGGGTCCCGGAGGGTGAGCAGTTCTTC. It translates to CASSGVPEGEQFF.

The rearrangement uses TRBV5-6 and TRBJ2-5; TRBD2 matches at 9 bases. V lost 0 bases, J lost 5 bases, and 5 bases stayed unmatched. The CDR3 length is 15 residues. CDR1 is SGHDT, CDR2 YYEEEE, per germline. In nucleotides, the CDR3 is TGTGCCAGCAGCTTGGCTAGCGGGGTCGGTGAGACCCAGTACTTC. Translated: CASSLASGVGETQYF.

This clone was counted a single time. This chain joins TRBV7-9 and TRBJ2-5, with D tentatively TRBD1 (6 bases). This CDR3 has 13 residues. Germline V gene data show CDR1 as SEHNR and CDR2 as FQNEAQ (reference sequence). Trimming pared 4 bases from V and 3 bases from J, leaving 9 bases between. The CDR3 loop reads CASSYTGKETQYF. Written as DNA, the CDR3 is TGTGCCAGCAGCTACACAGGGAAAGAGACCCAGTACTTC.

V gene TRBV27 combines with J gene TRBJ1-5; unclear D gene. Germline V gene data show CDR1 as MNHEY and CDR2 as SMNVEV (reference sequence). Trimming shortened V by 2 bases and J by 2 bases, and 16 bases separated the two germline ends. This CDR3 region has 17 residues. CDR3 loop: CASSLTYEAVGNQPQHF. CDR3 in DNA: TGTGCCAGCAGTTTAACTTATGAGGCAGTTGGCAATCAGCCCCAGCATTTT.

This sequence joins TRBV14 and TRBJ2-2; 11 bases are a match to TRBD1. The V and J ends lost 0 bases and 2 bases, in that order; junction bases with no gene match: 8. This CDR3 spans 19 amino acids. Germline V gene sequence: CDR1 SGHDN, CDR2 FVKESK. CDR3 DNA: TGTGCCAGCAGCCAAGAGAGGACAGGGGGCGTTATTAACACCGGGGAGCTGTTTTTT. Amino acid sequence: CASSQERTGGVINTGELFF.

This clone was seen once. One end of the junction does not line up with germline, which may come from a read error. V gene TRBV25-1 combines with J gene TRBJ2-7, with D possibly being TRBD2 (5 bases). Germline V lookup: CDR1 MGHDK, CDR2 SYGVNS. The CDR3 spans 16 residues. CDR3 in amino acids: CASTEGDGIPSYEQYF. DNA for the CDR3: TGTGCCAGCACTGAAGGTGACGGGATCCCCTCCTACGAGCAGTACTTC.

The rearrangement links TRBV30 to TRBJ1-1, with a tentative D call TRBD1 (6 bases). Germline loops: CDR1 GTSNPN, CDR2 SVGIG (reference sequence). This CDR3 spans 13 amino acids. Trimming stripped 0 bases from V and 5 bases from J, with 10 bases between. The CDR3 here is CAWSVGGETEAFF. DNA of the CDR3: TGTGCCTGGAGTGTAGGGGGGGAGACTGAAGCTTTCTTT.

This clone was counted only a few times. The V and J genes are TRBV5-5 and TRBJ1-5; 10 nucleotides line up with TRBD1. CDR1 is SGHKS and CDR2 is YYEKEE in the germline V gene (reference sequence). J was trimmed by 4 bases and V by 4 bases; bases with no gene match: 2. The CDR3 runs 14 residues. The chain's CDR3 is CASSGGQGNQPQHF. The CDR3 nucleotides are TGTGCCAGCAGCGGGGGACAGGGGAATCAGCCCCAGCATTTT. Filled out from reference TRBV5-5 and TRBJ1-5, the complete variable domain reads DAGVTQSPTHLIKTRGQQVTLRCSPISGHKSVSWYQQVLGQGPQFIFQYYEKEERGRGNFPDRFSARQFPNYSSELNVNALLLGDSALYLCASSGGQGNQPQHFGDGTRLSIL.

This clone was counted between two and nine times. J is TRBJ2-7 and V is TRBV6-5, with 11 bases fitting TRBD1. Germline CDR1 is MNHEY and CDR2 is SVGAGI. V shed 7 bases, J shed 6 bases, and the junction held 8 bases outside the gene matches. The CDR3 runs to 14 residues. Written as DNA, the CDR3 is TGTGCCAGCATCGGGACAGGGGGATGGGGCGAGCAGTACTTC. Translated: CASIGTGGWGEQYF.